This T cell receptor (beta chain) was observed in a study of CD8+ T cells in alopecia areata. Patients with alopecia areata provided lesional scalp punch biopsies as well as peripheral blood. With respect to this clone: What it recognizes is unknown.

Study-level points and caveats: When scalp samples are sequenced, resident alphabeta T cells of normal skin are also captured.

Reverse transcribed after extraction, RNA yielded cDNA as the sequencing template. Using immunoSEQ multiplex PCR, the repertoire was profiled, and TCRdb retains in-frame clones only, with some absent. The sample includes about 120,000 clones, 45% to 50% of them seen just once. Sequencing was performed on CD8+ T cells sorted from blood, taken at week 0. This clonotype was sampled from a human donor with alopecia areata.

In DNA form, the CDR3 reads TGTGCCAGTAGTCTGGGGGAGAACACTGAAGCTTTCTTT. This sequence encodes CASSLGENTEAFF. The chain joins TRBV19 to TRBJ1-1; D is possibly TRBD1 (5 bases). Trimming removed 5 bases at V and 1 base at J, with 8 bases between. This CDR3 spans 13 amino acids. Germline CDR1 is LNHDA and CDR2 is SQIVND (reference sequence).